One and the same sample provided the 14 T cell receptor beta chains below, sequenced in a study of CD8 T cells in Susac syndrome. An amount of RNA that ranged from roughly 0.45 to 1 ug was reverse transcribed with random hexamers. TCRdb called the immunoSEQ multiplex PCR reads again in MiXCR, with one record for every CDR3 protein. Of around 270,000 distinct CDR3 sequences listed, roughly 85% are singletons. Sequencing was done on a sample of CD8+ T cells from PBMCs. The receptors originated from a human donor with multiple sclerosis.

V usage is TRBV6-5 and J usage is TRBJ2-7, with no clear D. CDR3 length: 14 amino acids. Trimming removed 5 bases at V and 2 bases at J, with 13 bases between. CDR1 is MNHEY and CDR2 is SVGAGI in the germline V gene. CDR3 nucleotides: TGTGCCAGCAGTGAAGGGCCGGGTCCCTACGAGCAGTACTTC. It yields the protein CASSEGPGPYEQYF.

CDR3 amino acids: CASSDRADSSYNEQFF. For the CDR3, the DNA is TGTGCCAGCAGTGACCGGGCTGATTCCTCCTACAATGAGCAGTTCTTC. The rearrangement links TRBV2 to TRBJ2-1; no firm D call. The CDR3 has 16 residues. V lost 3 bases and J 0 bases, leaving 12 bases between the germline ends. Germline V gene sequence: CDR1 SNHLY, CDR2 FYNNEI.

The V gene is TRBV6-5, the J gene TRBJ2-1; D tentatively fits TRBD1 or TRBD2 (5 bases each). This CDR3 is 17 amino acids long. In germline, CDR1 is MNHEY, CDR2 SVGAGI. Trimming took off 0 bases at V and 7 bases at J, with 19 bases between the two ends. The CDR3 sequence: CASSYSIGGVTVNEQFF. CDR3 DNA: TGTGCCAGCAGTTACTCGATTGGGGGAGTGACGGTAAATGAGCAGTTCTTC.

This chain uses TRBV19 with TRBJ1-1; tentative D call: TRBD1 (5 bases). The germline CDR1 and CDR2 sequences are LNHDA and SQIVND (reference sequence). CDR3 size: 13 residues. V was cut by 3 bases and J by 5 bases, with 10 bases left in between. The CDR3 DNA sequence: TGTGCCAGTAGTATGCTCAGGGTGACTGAAGCTTTCTTT. This translates into CASSMLRVTEAFF.

This clonotype was recorded a few times. The chain employs TRBV6-5 and TRBJ2-3; D call uncertain. Trimming took off 5 bases at V and 0 bases at J, with 12 bases between the two ends. The CDR3 loop spans 15 amino acids. Germline V gene sequence: CDR1 MNHEY, CDR2 SVGAGI. The CDR3 sequence is CASSIHEFSTDTQYF. Written as DNA, the CDR3 is TGTGCCAGCAGTATACATGAGTTTAGCACAGATACGCAGTATTTT.

The gene calls are TRBV6-2 or TRBV6-3 and TRBJ2-1; D might be TRBD2 (6 bases). The CDR3 sequence is 14 residues long. Germline V gene lookup returns CDR1 MNHEY and CDR2 SVGEGT. V gave up 2 bases and J gave up 6 bases, with 11 bases separating them. The CDR3 DNA sequence: TGTGCCAGCAGTTACGGGGGAGGCCGCAATGAGCAGTTCTTC. Translation gives CASSYGGGRNEQFF.

The chain joins TRBV18 to TRBJ1-2, with TRBD1 identical over 9 bases. The CDR3 is 14 residues long. V was pared by 6 bases and J by 4 bases, with 6 bases of the junction left unmatched. Per the germline V gene, CDR1 is KGHSH and CDR2 is LQKENI. CDR3 amino acids: CASSPGQGLYGYTF. In DNA form, the CDR3 reads TGTGCCAGCTCCCCGGGACAGGGCCTCTATGGCTACACCTTC.

The chain uses TRBV5-8 and TRBJ2-7, with TRBD2 matching 10 bases. CDR3 length: 15 amino acids. J lost 0 bases, V lost 2 bases, and 2 bases had no gene match. The germline V gene encodes CDR1 SGHTS and CDR2 YDEGEE. Here the CDR3 reads CASSLKREGSYEQYF. The DNA of the CDR3 is TGTGCCAGCAGCTTAAAGCGGGAGGGCTCCTACGAGCAGTACTTC.

This chain joins TRBV4-3 and TRBJ1-1; D not resolved. The V end lost 0 bases, the J end lost 0 bases, and 8 bases lay between the germline ends. This CDR3 contains 15 residues. Germline CDR1 and CDR2: LGHNA and YSLEER. The CDR3: CASSQDRSLNTEAFF. The DNA for the CDR3 is TGCGCCAGCAGCCAAGATAGATCCCTGAACACTGAAGCTTTCTTT.

The rearrangement joins TRBV5-1 to TRBJ1-2; 10 nucleotides align to TRBD1. The trim removed 4 bases at V and 8 bases at J, leaving 11 bases unmatched. CDR3 length equals 15 residues. From germline, CDR1 is SGHRS and CDR2 YFSETQ. The CDR3 bases are TGCGCCAGCAGCCTGGACAGGGGGGCTCGACGCGGCTACACCTTC. It is translated as CASSLDRGARRGYTF. Filled out from reference TRBV5-1 and TRBJ1-2, the complete variable domain reads KAGVTQTPRYLIKTRGQQVTLSCSPISGHRSVSWYQQTPGQGLQFLFEYFSETQRNKGNFPGRFSGRQFSNSRSEMNVSTLELGDSALYLCASSLDRGARRGYTFGSGTRLTVV.

This sequence joins TRBV4-3 and TRBJ1-1; D may be TRBD1 (5 bases). V lost 7 bases and J lost 1, with 16 bases in between. Germline values: CDR1 LGHNA, CDR2 YSLEER. The CDR3 sequence is 15 residues long. The CDR3 spells CASKPGPIRNTEAFF. The CDR3 DNA reads as TGCGCCAGCAAACCGGGACCGATCAGGAACACTGAAGCTTTCTTT.

The CDR3 here is CATSRVDRRNTEAFF. CDR3 sequence (DNA): TGTGCCACCAGCAGAGTCGATCGCAGGAACACTGAAGCTTTCTTT. V is TRBV15 and J is TRBJ1-1; no firm D call. CDR3 size: 15 residues. V was trimmed by 1 base and J by 1 base, leaving 10 bases between them. Germline lookup yields CDR1 LNHNV and CDR2 YYDKDF (reference sequence).

The rearrangement joins TRBV19 to TRBJ1-5; D uncertain. The CDR3 is 13 residues long. V gave up 10 bases and J gave up 7 bases, with 17 bases separating them. CDR1 is LNHDA and CDR2 is SQIVND in the germline V gene (reference sequence). The CDR3: CATSIIDGQPQHF. The CDR3 DNA sequence: TGTGCCACCAGTATAATAGACGGGCAGCCCCAGCATTTT.

The V call is TRBV2, the J call TRBJ2-1; maybe TRBD2 (6 bases). CDR1 and CDR2 (germline): SNHLY, FYNNEI. The CDR3 runs to 15 residues. V was trimmed by 8 bases and J by 7 bases, leaving 21 bases between them. In DNA form, the CDR3 reads TGTGCCAGCTCCAAATCCCCGGGACTCCCGAATGAGCAGTTCTTC. Amino acid sequence: CASSKSPGLPNEQFF.